A single sample gave rise to the 22 T cell receptor beta chains below, sequenced in a study of blood T cell repertoires in COVID-19. Measured with immunoSEQ multiplex PCR; TCRdb has only the in-frame clones, and not every one. The sample has about 68,000 clones, 70% to 90% seen once. Sequencing input: peripheral blood. The receptors originated from a man aged 45-60 years with acute or convalescent COVID-19.

The J gene is TRBJ1-5, the V gene TRBV30, with 8 bases that match TRBD1. The CDR3 is made up of 14 amino acids. Germline V gene data show CDR1 as GTSNPN and CDR2 as SVGIG (reference sequence). V dropped 3 bases and J dropped 2; count of bases not matched to a gene: 3. CDR3 sequence (DNA): TGTGCCTGGAGCTCGGGACAGGGCAATCAGCCCCAGCATTTT. Translation gives CAWSSGQGNQPQHF.

The CDR3 loop is CASTKSSGRASEQFF. The DNA for the CDR3 is TGTGCCAGCACCAAAAGCAGCGGGAGGGCTAGTGAGCAGTTCTTC. The chain couples TRBV28 to TRBJ2-1; 10 bases line up with TRBD2. Per the germline V gene, CDR1 is MDHEN and CDR2 is SYDVKM. Trimming removed 7 bases from V and 9 bases from J; junction bases left unmatched: 12. CDR3 length: 15 residues.

The V gene is TRBV6-5, the J gene TRBJ2-7, with a tentative D call TRBD1 (6 bases). The CDR3 runs to 16 residues. Trimming stripped 0 bases from V and 4 bases from J, with 16 bases between. Germline loops: CDR1 MNHEY, CDR2 SVGAGI. CDR3 bases: TGTGCCAGCAGTTACTCGTTGCAGGGGATGCCGTACGAGCAGTACTTC. Translated: CASSYSLQGMPYEQYF.

This chain connects TRBV11-2 to TRBJ1-2, with TRBD1 as a possible D gene (5 bases). V gave up 5 bases and J gave up 0 bases, with 13 bases separating them. Per germline, CDR1 SGHAT and CDR2 FQNNGV. There are 15 residues in the CDR3. The CDR3 nucleotides read TGTGCCAGCAGCCTGCGGGACTCCCCTAACTATGGCTACACCTTC. This translates into CASSLRDSPNYGYTF.

This clone was counted between two and nine times. The rearrangement uses TRBV5-1 and TRBJ2-5; 7 positions agree with TRBD1. This CDR3 is built from 14 residues. The V gene's germline CDR1 is SGHRS and CDR2 YFSETQ. Trimming removed 4 bases from V and 2 bases from J; junction bases left unmatched: 5. The CDR3 reads CASSPGQAQETQYF. CDR3 in DNA: TGCGCCAGCAGCCCCGGACAGGCTCAAGAGACCCAGTACTTC.

The V call is TRBV6-6, the J call TRBJ2-1; D is possibly TRBD2 (7 bases). V was pared by 4 bases and J by 6 bases, with 16 bases between. The CDR3 is 15 residues long. Germline V gene lookup returns CDR1 MNHNY and CDR2 SVGAGI (reference sequence). The CDR3 nucleotides are TGTGCCAGCAGTTCGGCGGGGGCCCCTCCCAATGAGCAGTTCTTC. Its protein product is CASSSAGAPPNEQFF.

The chain joins TRBV4-1 to TRBJ2-2, with 14 bases fitting TRBD2. V was pared by 0 bases and J by 4 bases, with 7 bases of the junction left unmatched. Germline CDR1 is MGHRA and CDR2 is YSYEKL. The CDR3 runs 19 residues. In DNA form, the CDR3 reads TGCGCCAGCAGCCAAGAGTTGACTAGCGGGAGGGTTAGCACCGGGGAGCTGTTTTTT. Translation gives CASSQELTSGRVSTGELFF.

This sequence joins TRBV29-1 and TRBJ1-1; 7 bases match TRBD1. There are 16 residues in the CDR3. Unmatched junction bases numbered 21, after V lost 4 bases and J lost 10 bases. Germline lookup yields CDR1 SQVTM and CDR2 ANQGSEA. In DNA, the CDR3 is TGCAGCGTTGTCCCGTCATTTGGCCTTACAGGGGTAAGAGCTTTCTTT. Its translation: CSVVPSFGLTGVRAFF. The full variable domain, its missing parts supplied by reference TRBV29-1 and TRBJ1-1, is SAVISQKPSRDICQRGTSLTIQCQVDSQVTMMFWYRQQPGQSLTLIATANQGSEATYESGFVIDKFPISRPNLTFSTLTVSNMSPEDSSIYLCSVVPSFGLTGVRAFFGQGTRLTVV.

The chain employs TRBV2 and TRBJ2-7, with 10 bases lining up with TRBD2. The CDR3 totals 15 residues. Trimming at V came to 1 base and at J to 2 bases, leaving 2 bases not matched to a gene. Germline V gene lookup returns CDR1 SNHLY and CDR2 FYNNEI. The CDR3 sequence: CASSEGLAGTYEQYF. DNA for the CDR3: TGTGCCAGCAGTGAAGGACTAGCGGGCACCTACGAGCAGTACTTC.

The chain has TRBV4-1 and TRBJ2-5; 7 bases are shared with TRBD1. This CDR3 region has 15 residues. Germline lookup yields CDR1 MGHRA and CDR2 YSYEKL. Trimming cost V 0 bases and J 2 bases; bases outside gene matches: 3. The CDR3 loop is CASSQEGRGQETQYF. In DNA form, the CDR3 reads TGCGCCAGCAGCCAAGAAGGCAGGGGGCAAGAGACCCAGTACTTC.

The rearrangement links TRBV9 to TRBJ1-6, with D possibly matching TRBD1 (6 bases). CDR1 SGDLS and CDR2 YYNGEE come from the germline V gene. This CDR3 contains 16 residues. V lost 0 bases and J lost 5, with 12 bases in between. For the CDR3, the DNA is TGTGCCAGCAGCGTAGCCCCGGGACACAATAATTCACCCCTCCACTTT. Amino acids: CASSVAPGHNNSPLHF.

This clone is a singleton in its sample. The V and J genes are TRBV9 and TRBJ1-3; D gene ambiguous. The ends were cut back, 3 bases at V and 1 base at J, with 8 bases in the middle. This CDR3 region has 14 residues. CDR1 is SGDLS and CDR2 is YYNGEE in the germline V gene. This chain's CDR3 is CASSARKSGNTIYF. Here the CDR3 DNA reads TGTGCCAGCAGCGCGAGGAAATCTGGAAACACCATATATTTT.

J is TRBJ1-1 and V is TRBV28; TRBD1 aligns across 7 bases. J gave up 4 bases and V 3 bases, and 5 bases lay outside the gene matches. The CDR3 has 14 amino acids. Germline CDR1 and CDR2: MDHEN and SYDVKM. CDR3 loop: CASSFSYRGTEAFF. Written as DNA, the CDR3 is TGTGCCAGCAGTTTCTCCTACAGGGGCACTGAAGCTTTCTTT.

The chain carries TRBV5-8 and TRBJ1-5, with 7 bases lining up with TRBD1. The CDR3 consists of 15 residues. Germline trimming cut 0 bases from V and 4 bases from J; bases unmatched to any gene: 4. The germline gives CDR1 SGHTS, CDR2 YDEGEE. The chain's CDR3 is CASSLETGTNQPQHF. CDR3 nucleotides: TGTGCCAGCAGCTTGGAGACAGGGACAAATCAGCCCCAGCATTTT.

This chain joins TRBV7-9 and TRBJ2-1, with 14 bases identical to TRBD2. CDR3 length: 15 residues. J gave up 6 bases and V 4 bases, and 2 bases lay outside the gene matches. Germline V lookup: CDR1 SEHNR, CDR2 FQNEAQ (reference sequence). CDR3: CASSSTSGGANEQFF. The CDR3 nucleotides are TGTGCCAGCAGCTCGACTAGCGGGGGGGCCAATGAGCAGTTCTTC. Supplemented by reference TRBV7-9 and TRBJ2-1, the full variable domain reads DTGVSQNPRHKITKRGQNVTFRCDPISEHNRLYWYRQTLGQGPEFLTYFQNEAQLEKSRLLSDRFSAERPKGSFSTLEIQRTEQGDSAMYLCASSSTSGGANEQFFGPGTRLTVL.

V and J are TRBV7-8 and TRBJ1-5, with 8 positions matching TRBD1. The CDR3 covers 17 residues. With 4 bases clipped from V and 2 bases from J, the junction kept 10 bases outside the gene matches. Germline V CDR1 and CDR2: SGHVS, FQNEAQ. The CDR3, as DNA: TGTGCCAGCAGCTCGGACAGGGTTGGGAGGGGCAATCAGCCCCAGCATTTT. Its translation: CASSSDRVGRGNQPQHF.

The chain is built from TRBV25-1 and TRBJ2-1; 10 bases are a match to TRBD2. J was trimmed by 3 bases and V by 5 bases; bases with no gene match: 4. CDR3 length equals 15 residues. Per germline, CDR1 MGHDK and CDR2 SYGVNS. As DNA, the CDR3 is TGTGCCAGCAGTACCCGGACTAGCGGCTACAATGAGCAGTTCTTC. This encodes CASSTRTSGYNEQFF.

This rearrangement joins TRBV4-1 to TRBJ1-2, with D perhaps TRBD1 (5 bases). The V and J ends lost 4 bases and 8 bases respectively, with 17 bases between them. CDR3 length: 14 residues. The germline gives CDR1 MGHRA, CDR2 YSYEKL. The DNA for the CDR3 is TGCGCCAGCAGCCGGCTACCGCAGGGCGAGGGCTACACCTTC. Translation gives CASSRLPQGEGYTF.

The rearrangement links TRBV2 to TRBJ2-2; 7 bases agree with TRBD1. With V trimmed by 9 bases and J by 0 bases, 7 bases remained unmatched. This CDR3 spans 15 amino acids. Germline CDR1 reads SNHLY; CDR2 reads FYNNEI. The CDR3 loop is CASQPGQSNTGELFF. CDR3 coding DNA: TGTGCCAGTCAACCGGGACAGTCGAACACCGGGGAGCTGTTTTTT.

The chain joins TRBV5-6 to TRBJ1-5; weak D call: TRBD1 (5 bases). Trimming stripped 5 bases from V and 4 bases from J, with 13 bases between. Germline assignment: CDR1 SGHDT and CDR2 YYEEEE. This CDR3 is built from 14 residues. The CDR3 loop reads CASSSGVGNQPQHF. CDR3 coding DNA: TGTGCCAGCAGTTCGGGGGTCGGGAATCAGCCCCAGCATTTT.

V is TRBV10-3 and J is TRBJ2-7; TRBD1 might be the D (5 bases). Trimming pared 2 bases from V and 1 base from J, leaving 12 bases between. CDR3 length equals 15 residues. CDR1 is ENHRY, CDR2 SYGVKD, per germline. CDR3 DNA sequence: TGTGCCATCAGTGAGGTCCAGGGCCTTTCCTACGAGCAGTACTTC. Translation: CAISEVQGLSYEQYF.

This clone has a single count. This chain connects TRBV3-1 (or the pseudogene TRBV3-2) to TRBJ2-7; perhaps TRBD1 as D (5 bases). The length of the CDR3 is 13 residues. Trimming took 6 bases from V and 1 from J, leaving 10 bases between them. From germline, CDR1 is LGHDT and CDR2 YNNKEL (reference sequence). The CDR3 coding sequence is TGTGCCAGCAGAAAAGGGGCGTCCTACGAGCAGTACTTC. Residues: CASRKGASYEQYF.